The next 8 T cell receptor beta chains were all read from a single sample in a study of T-cell reconstitution after alpha-beta-depleted transplantation in children. Researchers prepared the TCRbeta library using unique molecular identifiers, the study reports. TCRdb re-called the PCR reads with MiXCR, one entry per CDR3 protein. This repertoire shows about 610,000 distinct CDR3 sequences, over 9.5% found once; its top ten account for less than 5%. The sequenced sample was PBMCs from the stem cell graft donor, obtained from the stem cell graft. The receptors shown here come from a human donor who donated a stem cell graft to a child with acute myeloid leukemia.

The gene calls are TRBV6-1 and TRBJ2-1; either TRBD1 or TRBD2 may supply D (5 bases each). The V gene lost 6 bases and the J gene lost 8 bases, with 20 bases spanning the gap. In germline, CDR1 is MNHNS, CDR2 SASEGT. This CDR3 is 15 amino acids long. The CDR3 here is CASRPPGQGRYEQFF. DNA of the CDR3: TGTGCCAGCAGACCCCCGGGGCAGGGAAGGTATGAGCAGTTCTTC.

The V gene is TRBV20-1, the J gene TRBJ2-1, with TRBD2 identical over 9 bases. The CDR3 contains 15 residues. V was clipped by 0 bases and J by 6 bases; unmatched bases: 6. Per the germline V gene, CDR1 is DFQATT and CDR2 is SNEGSKA (reference sequence). The CDR3 sequence is CSARDGAGGVNEQFF. CDR3 sequence (DNA): TGCAGTGCTAGAGATGGGGCGGGAGGGGTCAATGAGCAGTTCTTC.

This clonotype was picked up a small number of times. This rearrangement joins TRBV7-2 to TRBJ1-6; 12 bases are a match to TRBD1. In germline, CDR1 is SGHTA, CDR2 FQGNSA. The CDR3 length is 15 residues. J gave up 9 bases and V 6 bases, and 6 bases lay outside the gene matches. The CDR3 sequence: CASRSGQGAGSPLHF. In DNA, the CDR3 is TGTGCCAGCAGATCGGGACAGGGGGCAGGTTCACCCCTCCACTTT.

This clonotype was observed a few times. The gene calls are TRBV9 and TRBJ2-1; 7 bases fit TRBD1. Germline lookup yields CDR1 SGDLS and CDR2 YYNGEE. CDR3 length equals 15 residues. V dropped 0 bases and J dropped 2; count of bases not matched to a gene: 2. The CDR3 sequence: CASSVDGQAYNEQFF. Here the CDR3 DNA reads TGTGCCAGCAGCGTAGACGGACAGGCCTACAATGAGCAGTTCTTC.

In its sample, this clonotype was seen a few times. V usage is TRBV2 and J usage is TRBJ2-2; 7 nucleotides align to TRBD2. J gave up 2 bases and V 1 base, and 4 bases lay outside the gene matches. Germline loops: CDR1 SNHLY, CDR2 FYNNEI. This CDR3 is 16 amino acids long. In DNA form, the CDR3 reads TGTGCCAGCAGTGAAGGGCTAGCGGCAAACACCGGGGAGCTGTTTTTT. Protein product: CASSEGLAANTGELFF.

The rearrangement links TRBV15 to TRBJ2-5; the D gene could be TRBD1 or TRBD2 (6 bases each). Germline assignment: CDR1 LNHNV and CDR2 YYDKDF (reference sequence). This CDR3 has 13 amino acids. V was trimmed by 3 bases and J by 4 bases, leaving 9 bases between them. The CDR3 loop reads CATSSRGGETQYF. In DNA form, the CDR3 reads TGTGCCACCAGCAGCAGGGGAGGAGAGACCCAGTACTTC.

The CDR3 sequence is CASSPKAGQGNEQFF. The CDR3 nucleotides read TGTGCCAGCAGCCCCAAAGCGGGACAGGGCAATGAGCAGTTCTTC. The gene calls are TRBV7-8 and TRBJ2-1, with 9 bases matching TRBD1. The V segment lost 5 bases and the J segment 6 bases; nucleotides outside the gene matches: 8. From germline, CDR1 is SGHVS and CDR2 FQNEAQ. The CDR3 runs 15 residues.

The table lists this clonotype with many counts. The V and J genes are TRBV5-1 and TRBJ2-1; TRBD2 aligns across 10 bases. After removal of 0 bases from V and 6 bases from J, the junction contained 6 bases not matched to a gene. This CDR3 comprises 16 residues. The germline gives CDR1 SGHRS, CDR2 YFSETQ. DNA of the CDR3: TGCGCCAGCAGCTTGGGTGGGTCTAGCGGGAGCAATGAGCAGTTCTTC. Its translation: CASSLGGSSGSNEQFF.